These T cell receptor beta chains were read from a single sample in a study of PD-1 blockade in classical Hodgkin lymphoma. Assay used: immunoSEQ multiplex PCR; TCRdb lists only in-frame clones, some missing. The profile shows around 50,000 clones, roughly 80% of them singletons. The sequenced sample was peripheral blood mononuclear cells (PBMCs), obtained before the fourth cycle of nivolumab. The receptors shown here come from a human donor with classical Hodgkin lymphoma. CDR3s include the opening cysteine and the closing phenylalanine or tryptophan.

j_call v_call cdr3_aa
TRBJ2-7 TRBV27 CASSLGPRSSYEQYF
TRBJ1-2 TRBV4-1 CASSQAAANYGYTF
TRBJ2-1 TRBV11-3 CASSLGLAGSSYNEQFF
TRBJ1-2 TRBV15 CATSRVDGTVYGYTF
TRBJ2-4 TRBV7-2 CASSPQGHIQYF
TRBJ2-5 TRBV7-2 CASTPQGNWETQYF
TRBJ1-5 TRBV19 CASSMGVSQPQHF
TRBJ2-2 TRBV5-1 CASSFGSTEDGELFF
TRBJ1-3 TRBV25-1 CASSELWDSGNTIYF
TRBJ1-2 TRBV28 CASSLIVQYYGYTF
TRBJ2-5 TRBV7-9 CASSLIQETQYF
TRBJ2-1 TRBV4-3 CASSQGFTASSYNEQFF
TRBJ1-1 TRBV5-5 CASSFPTVNTEAFF
TRBJ2-3 TRBV7-2 CASSLERDTQYF
TRBJ1-5 TRBV19 CASSIPGQHNQPQHF
TRBJ2-7 TRBV27 CASSPRTGGYEQYF
TRBJ2-3 TRBV29-1 CSAKPLAGMTDTQYF
TRBJ2-7 TRBV5-1 CASSLLGLTATYEQYF
TRBJ2-3 TRBV7-3 CASSLTGSGLSTDTQYF
TRBJ2-1 TRBV19 CASSIIGSDEQFF
TRBJ2-1 TRBV5-1 CASSLGLQTYNEQFF
TRBJ2-2 TRBV13 CASSLDSESGELFF
TRBJ2-2 TRBV18 CATTTLGQANTGELFF
TRBJ2-1 TRBV2 CASLLVGEQFF
TRBJ1-3 TRBV28 CASSRTGVDTIYF